This is a list of T cell receptor beta chains from one sample in a study of cytomegalovirus exposure and HLA in healthy donors. Profiled with immunoSEQ multiplex PCR; TCRdb holds only in-frame clones, not every one. This table has 220,000 or so clones, 75% to 90% appearing once. Sequencing was performed on PBMCs. These receptors were collected from a middle-aged woman in good health and CMV-seronegative. The CDR3 runs from the conserved cysteine through the conserved F or W. The order of the fields is D gene, clone size, J gene, V gene, CDR3 DNA, CDR3 protein. The D gene is left open where the match is weak. Expanded clones are given a class, and other clones once, few, many or no size at all.

D gene: -; clone size: -; J gene: TRBJ1-4; V gene: TRBV30; CDR3 DNA: TGTGCCTGGAGTAGAAGACAGGACAAAAATGAAAAACTGTTTTTT; CDR3 protein: CAWSRRQDKNEKLFF
D gene: TRBD1; clone size: -; J gene: TRBJ1-4; V gene: TRBV6-5; CDR3 DNA: TGTGCCAGCAGTTACAAGGACAGGGAAAAACTGTTTTTT; CDR3 protein: CASSYKDREKLFF
D gene: -; clone size: -; J gene: TRBJ2-1; V gene: TRBV12-2; CDR3 DNA: TGTGCAAGTCGCCGTTCCCTAGCGGACCTTTCCTACAATGAGCAGTTCTTC; CDR3 protein: CASRRSLADLSYNEQFF
D gene: -; clone size: few; J gene: TRBJ1-4; V gene: TRBV2; CDR3 DNA: TGTGCCAGCAGAAGAGGGCAAACAACTAATGAAAAACTGTTTTTT; CDR3 protein: CASRRGQTTNEKLFF
D gene: -; clone size: -; J gene: TRBJ1-3; V gene: TRBV28; CDR3 DNA: TGTGCCAGCAGTTTCGGTCTCCCACGATTCAAGACAGGCATCTCTGGAAACACCATATATTTT; CDR3 protein: CASSFGLPRFKTGISGNTIYF
D gene: -; clone size: -; J gene: TRBJ1-1; V gene: TRBV7-3; CDR3 DNA: TGTGCCAGCAGCCCGGTCTTGAACACTGAAGCTTTCTTT; CDR3 protein: CASSPVLNTEAFF
D gene: TRBD1; clone size: -; J gene: TRBJ1-1; V gene: TRBV5-4; CDR3 DNA: TGTGCCAGCAGCTTCCAAGGGGGCGGGACTGAAGCTTTCTTT; CDR3 protein: CASSFQGGGTEAFF
D gene: -; clone size: -; J gene: TRBJ1-1; V gene: TRBV7-9; CDR3 DNA: TGTGCCAGCAGCTTCAGACAGGCCTCGAAGGCTGAAGCTTTCTTT; CDR3 protein: CASSFRQASKAEAFF
D gene: TRBD1; clone size: -; J gene: TRBJ2-1; V gene: TRBV4-2; CDR3 DNA: TGTGCCAGCAGCCAAGACTGGGGACAGGGGTTCAATGAGCAGTTCTTC; CDR3 protein: CASSQDWGQGFNEQFF
D gene: -; clone size: -; J gene: TRBJ2-1; V gene: TRBV29-1; CDR3 DNA: TGCAGCGCTCGATCGGACAAGGGGCAGTTCTTC; CDR3 protein: CSARSDKGQFF
D gene: -; clone size: -; J gene: TRBJ2-7; V gene: TRBV7-2; CDR3 DNA: TGTGCCAGCAGCTTAGTCAGTTCCGTAACCTCCTACGAGCAGTACTTC; CDR3 protein: CASSLVSSVTSYEQYF
D gene: TRBD2; clone size: -; J gene: TRBJ2-1; V gene: TRBV7-2; CDR3 DNA: TGTGCCAGCAGCTTAATTAGCGGGATTAAGAATGAGCAGTTCTTC; CDR3 protein: CASSLISGIKNEQFF
D gene: TRBD1; clone size: -; J gene: TRBJ1-4; V gene: TRBV11-2; CDR3 DNA: TGTGCCAGCAGCTTAGTTCAGGGGGGACATGAAAAACTGTTTTTT; CDR3 protein: CASSLVQGGHEKLFF
D gene: TRBD2; clone size: -; J gene: TRBJ2-1; V gene: TRBV5-1; CDR3 DNA: TGCGCCAGCAGCTTGGATCGTATAACTAGCGGACCCCACAATGAGCAGTTCTTC; CDR3 protein: CASSLDRITSGPHNEQFF
D gene: -; clone size: -; J gene: TRBJ2-1; V gene: TRBV7-3; CDR3 DNA: TGTGCCAGCAGCTTAGGTCGCCAGGGCCTACGAGGTGAGCAGTTCTTC; CDR3 protein: CASSLGRQGLRGEQFF
D gene: -; clone size: -; J gene: TRBJ2-3; V gene: TRBV7-3; CDR3 DNA: TGTGCCAGCAGCTCAGGGACAGATACGCAGTATTTT; CDR3 protein: CASSSGTDTQYF
D gene: -; clone size: -; J gene: TRBJ2-1; V gene: TRBV5-1; CDR3 DNA: TGCGCCAGCAGTAGCGTCGTCGGCAATGAGCAGTTCTTC; CDR3 protein: CASSSVVGNEQFF
D gene: -; clone size: -; J gene: TRBJ2-6; V gene: TRBV19; CDR3 DNA: TGTGCCAGTAGTATTTGGGTAGCGACCTCTGGGGCCAACGTCCTGACTTTC; CDR3 protein: CASSIWVATSGANVLTF
D gene: -; clone size: few; J gene: TRBJ1-1; V gene: TRBV7-9; CDR3 DNA: TGTGCCAGCAGCCTCGATCGGGGAGGCACTGAAGCTTTCTTT; CDR3 protein: CASSLDRGGTEAFF
D gene: -; clone size: -; J gene: TRBJ1-2; V gene: TRBV10-3; CDR3 DNA: TGTGCCATCAGTGAGTCGCCAGACAATGGCTACACCTTC; CDR3 protein: CAISESPDNGYTF
D gene: -; clone size: -; J gene: TRBJ1-1; V gene: TRBV28; CDR3 DNA: TGTGCCAGCAGTCTCATGGGGGGGGGCACTGAAGCTTTCTTT; CDR3 protein: CASSLMGGGTEAFF
D gene: TRBD1; clone size: -; J gene: TRBJ2-6; V gene: TRBV5-8; CDR3 DNA: TGTGCCAGCAGCTTGGAGACAGGGACGGGGGCCAACGTCCTGACTTTC; CDR3 protein: CASSLETGTGANVLTF
D gene: TRBD2; clone size: -; J gene: TRBJ2-7; V gene: TRBV7-9; CDR3 DNA: TGTGCCAGCAGCTCCGGGACTAGCGGGGCGAGCTCCTACGAGCAGTACTTC; CDR3 protein: CASSSGTSGASSYEQYF
D gene: -; clone size: -; J gene: TRBJ2-7; V gene: TRBV5-4; CDR3 DNA: TGTGCCAGCAGCTTGGTGGCAGGGGACGAGCAGTACTTC; CDR3 protein: CASSLVAGDEQYF
D gene: TRBD2; clone size: -; J gene: TRBJ2-1; V gene: TRBV6-6; CDR3 DNA: TGTGCCAGCAGGTCGGCTAGCGGGAGTAGCAATGAGCAGTTCTTC; CDR3 protein: CASRSASGSSNEQFF
D gene: -; clone size: -; J gene: TRBJ1-5; V gene: TRBV10-3; CDR3 DNA: TGTGCCATCAGTGAGTCCAGTTATAGCAATCAGCCCCAGCATTTT; CDR3 protein: CAISESSYSNQPQHF
D gene: -; clone size: -; J gene: TRBJ2-3; V gene: TRBV6-4; CDR3 DNA: TGTGCCAGCAGTCCCGGACTACGCACAGATACGCAGTATTTT; CDR3 protein: CASSPGLRTDTQYF
D gene: -; clone size: -; J gene: TRBJ1-2; V gene: TRBV19; CDR3 DNA: TGTGCCAGTAGTATGCAGGGCTCTTGGGGCTACACCTTC; CDR3 protein: CASSMQGSWGYTF
D gene: -; clone size: -; J gene: TRBJ1-1; V gene: TRBV5-1; CDR3 DNA: TGCGCCAGCAGCTTGGAGAGGGCTTCAGGGGTGCAGACTGAAGCTTTCTTT; CDR3 protein: CASSLERASGVQTEAFF
D gene: TRBD2; clone size: -; J gene: TRBJ2-7; V gene: TRBV6-5; CDR3 DNA: TGTGCCAGCAGTACCATGGGACTAGCGGGAGAAGAGCAGTACTTC; CDR3 protein: CASSTMGLAGEEQYF
D gene: -; clone size: -; J gene: TRBJ1-4; V gene: TRBV9; CDR3 DNA: TGTGCCAGCAGCGCTCGACTAGGAGGGAACGAAAAACTGTTTTTT; CDR3 protein: CASSARLGGNEKLFF
D gene: TRBD2; clone size: -; J gene: TRBJ2-3; V gene: TRBV7-9; CDR3 DNA: TGTGCCAGCAGCATGGGGACTAGCGGGACTAGGGATACGCAGTATTTT; CDR3 protein: CASSMGTSGTRDTQYF
D gene: TRBD2; clone size: -; J gene: TRBJ2-3; V gene: TRBV9; CDR3 DNA: TGTGCCAGCAGCGGTAGCGGGAGGGCCCCAGATACGCAGTATTTT; CDR3 protein: CASSGSGRAPDTQYF
D gene: TRBD2; clone size: -; J gene: TRBJ2-7; V gene: TRBV19; CDR3 DNA: TGTGCCAGTAGTATAGGATATCGCGGGAGGGGCGAGCAGTACTTC; CDR3 protein: CASSIGYRGRGEQYF
D gene: TRBD1; clone size: -; J gene: TRBJ1-1; V gene: TRBV11-3; CDR3 DNA: TGTGCCAGCAGTCTTACAGGGGGTGGGAACACTGAAGCTTTCTTT; CDR3 protein: CASSLTGGGNTEAFF
D gene: TRBD1; clone size: few; J gene: TRBJ1-3; V gene: TRBV10-3; CDR3 DNA: TGTGCCCTCGGTGCCCCTCCCGGGACAGGGGGTAGGAACACCATATATTTT; CDR3 protein: CALGAPPGTGGRNTIYF
D gene: -; clone size: -; J gene: TRBJ2-7; V gene: TRBV10-3; CDR3 DNA: TGTGCCATCAGTCAGACTAGCTCCTACGAGCAGTACTTC; CDR3 protein: CAISQTSSYEQYF
D gene: -; clone size: once; J gene: TRBJ2-5; V gene: TRBV27; CDR3 DNA: TGTGCCAGCAAGGAGGGGGTCACGGGGGGCCAAGAGACCCAGTACTTC; CDR3 protein: CASKEGVTGGQETQYF
D gene: -; clone size: -; J gene: TRBJ2-7; V gene: TRBV9; CDR3 DNA: TGTGCCAGCAGCGTAGATACAGGGTTCTCCTACGAGCAGTACTTC; CDR3 protein: CASSVDTGFSYEQYF
D gene: TRBD2; clone size: -; J gene: TRBJ2-5; V gene: TRBV7-3; CDR3 DNA: TGTGCCAGCAGCTCCGGACTAGCGGGAGGGACCCAGTACTTC; CDR3 protein: CASSSGLAGGTQYF
D gene: -; clone size: -; J gene: TRBJ2-6; V gene: TRBV6-5; CDR3 DNA: TGTGCCAGCAGGGGCGGGGCTGGGGCCAACGTCCTGACTTTC; CDR3 protein: CASRGGAGANVLTF
D gene: TRBD1; clone size: -; J gene: TRBJ2-7; V gene: TRBV15; CDR3 DNA: TGTGCCACCAGCGAGAAGGACAGGACCTACGAGCAGTACTTC; CDR3 protein: CATSEKDRTYEQYF
D gene: TRBD1; clone size: once; J gene: TRBJ2-7; V gene: TRBV7-2; CDR3 DNA: TGTGCCAGCAGTTACACCGGGACAGGGTTCTACGAGCAGTACTTC; CDR3 protein: CASSYTGTGFYEQYF
D gene: TRBD1; clone size: few; J gene: TRBJ2-2; V gene: TRBV30; CDR3 DNA: TGTGCCTGGAGGATCCGGGACAGGGTTAACACCGGGGAGCTGTTTTTT; CDR3 protein: CAWRIRDRVNTGELFF
D gene: -; clone size: -; J gene: TRBJ2-1; V gene: TRBV9; CDR3 DNA: TGTGCCAGCAGCGTAGACTGGAGCTCCTACAATGAGCAGTTCTTC; CDR3 protein: CASSVDWSSYNEQFF
D gene: -; clone size: -; J gene: TRBJ2-3; V gene: TRBV6-1; CDR3 DNA: TGTGCCAGCAGTGAAGAGCCCGCTAGCACAGATACGCAGTATTTT; CDR3 protein: CASSEEPASTDTQYF
D gene: TRBD2; clone size: -; J gene: TRBJ2-7; V gene: TRBV6-6; CDR3 DNA: TGTGCCAGCAGTTCTAGCGGGAGGATCCACGAGCAGTACTTC; CDR3 protein: CASSSSGRIHEQYF
D gene: TRBD1; clone size: -; J gene: TRBJ1-3; V gene: TRBV30; CDR3 DNA: TGTGCCTGGAGACAGGGACAGCACTCTGGAAACACCATATATTTT; CDR3 protein: CAWRQGQHSGNTIYF
D gene: TRBD2; clone size: -; J gene: TRBJ2-6; V gene: TRBV18; CDR3 DNA: TGTGCCAGCTCACCACAGTTGTCGGGCGGGGGGAGCTCTGGGGCCAACGTCCTGACTTTC; CDR3 protein: CASSPQLSGGGSSGANVLTF
D gene: -; clone size: -; J gene: TRBJ2-3; V gene: TRBV27; CDR3 DNA: TGTGCCAGCAGTCCCCCTCTCCTAGGCGGGACTAGCACAGATACGCAGTATTTT; CDR3 protein: CASSPPLLGGTSTDTQYF